The 7 T cell receptor beta chains listed next were all sequenced from one sample in a study of OX40 agonist ivuxolimab in advanced cancers. This table comes from immunoSEQ multiplex PCR, and its TCRdb copy is limited to in-frame clones, with some not included. The sample lists 50,000 to 60,000 clones; less than 90% were seen once. This material consisted of CD4+ or CD8+ T cells sorted from blood, taken in a trial of the OX40 agonist ivuxolimab. Receptor source: an adult with an advanced solid tumor such as melanoma, head and neck, liver or kidney cancer.

The chain has TRBV7-9 and TRBJ1-1; tentatively, D is TRBD1 (6 bases). This CDR3 spans 15 amino acids. V lost 5 bases and J 2 bases, leaving 15 bases between the germline ends. Germline loops: CDR1 SEHNR, CDR2 FQNEAQ (reference sequence). CDR3 protein: CASSTTRGDNTEAFF. CDR3 nucleotide sequence: TGTGCCAGCAGCACAACCAGGGGCGACAACACTGAAGCTTTCTTT.

The rearrangement links TRBV18 to TRBJ2-1; 8 nucleotides align to TRBD2. With 3 bases clipped from V and 4 bases from J, the junction kept 5 bases outside the gene matches. The CDR3 contains 15 residues. CDR1 and CDR2 (germline): KGHSH, LQKENI. The CDR3 bases are TGTGCCAGCTCACCTGAGCGGGGGCCATACAATGAGCAGTTCTTC. This sequence encodes CASSPERGPYNEQFF.

This sequence joins TRBV5-6 and TRBJ1-2, with 9 positions matching TRBD1. This CDR3 comprises 17 residues. CDR1 is SGHDT, CDR2 YYEEEE, per germline. Trimming took 4 bases from V and 5 from J; bases not matched to a gene: 15. The CDR3: CASSLINRGLEGYGYTF. The CDR3 coding sequence is TGTGCCAGCAGCCTCATAAACAGGGGGCTGGAGGGTTATGGCTACACCTTC.

The CDR3 reads CASSSNHRAEKLFF. As DNA, the CDR3 is TGTGCCAGCAGCTCCAATCACAGGGCTGAAAAACTGTTTTTT. The chain uses TRBV11-2 and TRBJ1-4, with D possibly matching TRBD1 (6 bases). The CDR3 extends over 14 amino acids. The ends were cut back, 4 bases at V and 7 bases at J, with 13 bases in the middle. Germline V lookup: CDR1 SGHAT, CDR2 FQNNGV. The full variable domain, its missing parts supplied by reference TRBV11-2 and TRBJ1-4, is EAGVAQSPRYKIIEKRQSVAFWCNPISGHATLYWYQQILGQGPKLLIQFQNNGVVDDSQLPKDRFSAERLKGVDSTLKIQPAKLEDSAVYLCASSSNHRAEKLFFGSGTQLSVL.

The V gene is TRBV20-1, the J gene TRBJ2-7; D gene uncertain. CDR1 is DFQATT and CDR2 is SNEGSKA in the germline V gene (reference sequence). V was pared by 0 bases and J by 6 bases, with 6 bases between. The CDR3 totals 11 residues. The DNA of the CDR3 is TGCAGTGCTAGAGATTCTGGCGAGCAGTACTTC. Translation: CSARDSGEQYF.

CDR3 nucleotides: TGCGCCAGCAGTATTGGGACAGGGGGAAGCAATCAGCCCCAGCATTTT. Amino acids: CASSIGTGGSNQPQHF. V and J are TRBV5-1 and TRBJ1-5; 11 bases are a match to TRBD1. V gave up 5 bases and J gave up 1 base; unmatched junction bases: 5. Germline V gene lookup returns CDR1 SGHRS and CDR2 YFSETQ. The CDR3 length is 16 residues.

By share, this clone ranks as medium-sized. J is TRBJ1-6 and V is TRBV2, with 9 bases aligning to TRBD1. Germline CDR1 and CDR2: SNHLY and FYNNEI. The V gene end was trimmed by 7 bases and the J gene end by 7 bases; junction bases not matched to a gene: 5. CDR3 length: 14 amino acids. CDR3 bases: TGTGCCAGCAAAGGGACAGGGACAAATTCACCCCTCCACTTT. It is translated as CASKGTGTNSPLHF.